Below, 11 T cell receptor beta chains from the same sample are listed, as sequenced in a study of tissue T cells after allogeneic stem cell transplantation. TCRdb's copy holds only in-frame clones and misses some; the assay was immunoSEQ multiplex PCR. Counted here are approximately 9,000 clones, 40% to 55% occurring once; the ten biggest clones make up approximately 7.4%. Documented time point: mouse harvest day 7 after allogeneic transplant. The graft held 10^6 splenic CD5+ T cells and 10^7 T-cell-depleted bone marrow cells. Sample: gut tissue. These receptors were taken from a female BALB/c mouse given C57BL/6 T cells with graft-versus-host disease after an allogeneic hematopoietic cell transplant.

Note on this clone: Here the gene names and germline are mouse. Read sequence stops 1 residue before the CDR3 end, and the germline J gene provides the missing end. The chain has TRBV26 and TRBJ1-2, with a tentative D call TRBD1 (5 bases). This CDR3 has 12 amino acids. Deletions cut 6 bases from V and 1 base from J, with 6 bases between. Germline V lookup: CDR1 KGHPV, CDR2 FQNQEV (reference sequence). CDR3 DNA (partial): TGTGCCAGCAGGGACATAAACTCCGACTACACC. This gives the protein CASRDINSDYT. The complete CDR3 sequence is CASRDINSDYTF. Together with reference TRBV26 and TRBJ1-2, the CDR3 gives the full variable domain: NSKVIQTPRYLVKGQGQKAKMRCIPEKGHPVVFWYQQNKNNEFKFLINFQNQEVLQQIDMTEKRFSAECPSNSPCSLEIQSSEAGDSALYLCASRDINSDYTFGSGTRLLVI.

Of note for this clone: Gene names follow the mouse nomenclature. The read falls 1 residue short of the CDR3 end, and the missing part is taken from the germline J gene. The chain carries TRBV26 and TRBJ1-2; D uncertain. Germline V gene lookup returns CDR1 KGHPV and CDR2 FQNQEV (reference sequence). The CDR3 is 13 amino acids. V lost 2 bases, J lost 0 bases, and 4 bases lay in between. The CDR3 reads CASSLMPNSDYTF. CDR3 DNA, as far as it was read: TGTGCCAGCAGTCTGATGCCAAACTCCGACTACACC. Based on the CDR3 plus reference TRBV26 and TRBJ1-2, the full variable domain is NSKVIQTPRYLVKGQGQKAKMRCIPEKGHPVVFWYQQNKNNEFKFLINFQNQEVLQQIDMTEKRFSAECPSNSPCSLEIQSSEAGDSALYLCASSLMPNSDYTFGSGTRLLVI.

This clone was seen only a few times. Genes and germline are mouse. CDR3: CGAVTGRGNTLYF. The sequenced CDR3 bases are TGTGGTGCTGTGACAGGGAGGGGAAATACGCTCTAT. This rearrangement joins TRBV20 to TRBJ1-3, with 7 bases aligning to TRBD1. The CDR3 end falls 1 residue outside the read, so it is completed with the germline J gene. The CDR3 is made up of 13 amino acids. Germline CDR1 GFQATS, CDR2 STVNSAI. Trimming at V came to 5 bases and at J to 4 bases, leaving 5 bases not matched to a gene.

Of note for this clone: Gene names follow the mouse nomenclature. The read ends 1 residue shy of where the CDR3 ends; the end is completed using the germline J gene. The J gene is TRBJ1-3, the V gene TRBV26; maybe TRBD1 (6 bases). V lost 1 base and J 2 bases, leaving 6 bases between the germline ends. This CDR3 is built from 14 residues. The germline V gene encodes CDR1 KGHPV and CDR2 FQNQEV (reference sequence). The DNA read from the CDR3 is TGTGCCAGCAGTCTGTGGGGGCCTGGAAATACGCTCTAT. Amino acid sequence: CASSLWGPGNTLY. The whole CDR3 sequence is CASSLWGPGNTLYF.

In the case of this clone: Mouse gene names and germline throughout. The sequenced fragment ends 1 residue before the CDR3 boundary, so the rest is inferred from the germline J gene. J is TRBJ2-3 and V is TRBV26; D possibly corresponds to TRBD1 (5 bases). V was trimmed by 4 bases and J by 3 bases, leaving 8 bases between them. The CDR3 loop spans 13 amino acids. Germline V gene data show CDR1 as KGHPV and CDR2 as FQNQEV (reference sequence). The CDR3 spells CASSPHRAETLYF. The CDR3 DNA, read in part, is TGTGCCAGCAGTCCCCACAGGGCAGAAACGCTGTAT. The full variable domain, completed using reference TRBV26 and TRBJ2-3, is NSKVIQTPRYLVKGQGQKAKMRCIPEKGHPVVFWYQQNKNNEFKFLINFQNQEVLQQIDMTEKRFSAECPSNSPCSLEIQSSEAGDSALYLCASSPHRAETLYFGSGTRLTVL.

In the case of this clone: Any gene name here is a mouse gene name. The read stops 1 residue short of the end of the CDR3; the missing end is completed from the germline J gene. The rearrangement links TRBV26 to TRBJ2-5; 8 bases line up with TRBD1. V lost 5 bases and J lost 6; bases outside the gene matches: 4. The CDR3 covers 13 residues. From germline, CDR1 is KGHPV and CDR2 FQNQEV (reference sequence). CDR3 DNA, as far as it was read: TGTGCCAGCAGTGGACAGGGAGGGGACACCCAGTAC. Its translation: CASSGQGGDTQY. In full, the CDR3 reads CASSGQGGDTQYF.

This clone was observed a few times. Gene names and germline refer to mouse. The read stops 1 residue short of the end of the CDR3; the missing end is completed from the germline J gene. The J gene is TRBJ1-3, the V gene TRBV3; 8 bases line up with TRBD1. The CDR3 runs to 14 residues. V lost 3 bases to trimming and J lost 4 bases; unmatched junction nucleotides: 2. CDR1 SNHLY and CDR2 FYNGKV come from the germline V gene (reference sequence). CDR3 bases read: TGTGCCAGCAGCTTTGACAGGGGAGGAAATACGCTCTAT. Its protein product is CASSFDRGGNTLY. The complete CDR3 sequence is CASSFDRGGNTLYF. Combining the CDR3 with reference TRBV3 and TRBJ1-3 gives the whole variable domain GPKVLQIPSHQIIDMGQMVTLNCDPVSNHLYFYWYKQILGQQMEFLVNFYNGKVMEKSKLFKDQFSVERPDGSYFTLKIQPTALEDSAVYFCASSFDRGGNTLYFGEGSRLIVV.

This clone was found a few times. Germline and genes: mouse. The read terminates 1 residue before the CDR3 end, so the remaining end is supplied by the germline J gene. The genes are TRBV19 and TRBJ2-7; D possibly matches TRBD1 or TRBD2 (7 bases each). The CDR3 loop spans 11 amino acids. Trimming pared 6 bases from V and 7 bases from J, leaving 11 bases between. Germline assignment: CDR1 FNHDT and CDR2 SITEND (reference sequence). Partial CDR3 DNA: TGTGCCAGCAACCAGGGGGGGGAACAGTAC. This codes for CASNQGGEQY. In full, the CDR3 is CASNQGGEQYF.

There are a few counts of this clone. Mouse names are used for the genes. The sequenced fragment ends 1 residue before the CDR3 boundary, so the rest is inferred from the germline J gene. The chain is built from TRBV3 and TRBJ2-7; 12 nucleotides agree with TRBD2. Germline lookup yields CDR1 SNHLY and CDR2 FYNGKV (reference sequence). This CDR3 spans 14 amino acids. Losses at the gene ends were 3 bases for V and 6 bases for J; bases not matched to a gene: 3. The CDR3 region is CASSFRLGGLEQYF. CDR3 DNA, as far as it was read: TGTGCCAGCAGCTTTCGACTGGGGGGGCTTGAACAGTAC.

As to this clone: The genes are named according to mouse. The read finishes 1 residue shy of the CDR3 end, and the germline J gene is used to complete it. This rearrangement joins TRBV12-2 to TRBJ2-2; D unclear. The CDR3 covers 14 residues. V was trimmed by 0 bases and J by 1 base, leaving 5 bases between them. Germline CDR1 is SGHLS and CDR2 is HYDKME. The CDR3 loop is CASSLPENTGQLYF. CDR3 DNA, as far as it was read: TGTGCCAGCTCTCTCCCAGAAAACACCGGGCAGCTCTAC.

With regard to this clone: The gene names given are mouse names. The read terminates 1 residue ahead of where the CDR3 ends, so the germline J gene completes it. The chain couples TRBV13-3 to TRBJ2-3; D is tentatively TRBD1 or TRBD2 (6 bases each). Trimming removed 2 bases from V and 1 base from J, with 11 bases in between. This CDR3 region has 15 residues. Per the germline V gene, CDR1 is NNHDY and CDR2 is SYVADS. CDR3 residues: CASSEWGRGAETLYF. The part of the CDR3 DNA that was read is TGTGCCAGCAGTGAGTGGGGGCGGGGTGCAGAAACGCTGTAT.